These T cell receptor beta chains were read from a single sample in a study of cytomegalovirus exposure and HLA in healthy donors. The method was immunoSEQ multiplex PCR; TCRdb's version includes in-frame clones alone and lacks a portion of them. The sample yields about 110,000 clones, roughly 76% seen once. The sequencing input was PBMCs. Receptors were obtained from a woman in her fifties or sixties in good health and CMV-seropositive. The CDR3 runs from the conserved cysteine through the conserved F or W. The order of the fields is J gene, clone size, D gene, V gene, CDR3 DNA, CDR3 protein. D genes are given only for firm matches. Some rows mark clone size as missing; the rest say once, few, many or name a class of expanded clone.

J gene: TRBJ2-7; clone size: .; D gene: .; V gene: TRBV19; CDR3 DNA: TGTGCCAGTAGTATAGAGCACAGCTCCTACGAGCAGTACTTC; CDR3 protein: CASSIEHSSYEQYF
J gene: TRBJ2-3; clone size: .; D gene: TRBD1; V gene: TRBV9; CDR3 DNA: TGTGCCAGCAGCGTAGAGGGACAGGGCAGGGCAGATACGCAGTATTTT; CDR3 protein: CASSVEGQGRADTQYF
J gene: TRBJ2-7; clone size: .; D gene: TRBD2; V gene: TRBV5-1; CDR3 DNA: TGCGCCAGCAGCGTGGAGGGACTAGCGGCCTACGAGCAGTACTTC; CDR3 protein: CASSVEGLAAYEQYF
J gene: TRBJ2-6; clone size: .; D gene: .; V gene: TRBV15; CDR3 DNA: TGTGCCACCAGCAGAGGGGGCCCTGGGGCCAACGTCCTGACTTTC; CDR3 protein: CATSRGGPGANVLTF
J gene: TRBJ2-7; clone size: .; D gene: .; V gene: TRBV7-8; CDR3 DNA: TGTGCCAGCAACTCAAGAGCAGGGTCACATGAGCAGTACTTC; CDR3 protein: CASNSRAGSHEQYF
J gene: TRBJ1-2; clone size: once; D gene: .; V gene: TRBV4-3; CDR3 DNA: TGCGCCAGCAGCCATCGGGCTAACTATGGCTACACCTTC; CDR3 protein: CASSHRANYGYTF
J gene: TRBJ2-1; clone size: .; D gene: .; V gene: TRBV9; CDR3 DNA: TGTGCCAGCAGCGTAGTAGCCCATGAGCAGTTCTTC; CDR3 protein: CASSVVAHEQFF
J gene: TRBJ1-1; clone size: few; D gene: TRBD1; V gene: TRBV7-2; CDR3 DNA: TGTGCCAGCAGCCCTCGACAGGGGACGGGCCCTGAAGCTTTCTTT; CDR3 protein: CASSPRQGTGPEAFF
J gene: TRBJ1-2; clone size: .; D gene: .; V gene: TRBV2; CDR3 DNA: TGTGCCAGCAGTGAATTCCGGAACTATGGCTACACCTTC; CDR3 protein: CASSEFRNYGYTF
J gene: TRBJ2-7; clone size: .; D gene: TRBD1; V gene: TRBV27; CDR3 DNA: TGTGCCAGCAGTATGACAGGGGGCATAGTCAACGAGCAGTACTTC; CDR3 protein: CASSMTGGIVNEQYF
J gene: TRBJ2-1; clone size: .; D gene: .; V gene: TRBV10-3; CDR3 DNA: TGTGCCATCAGTGAACTCGCAGGGTCCAATGAGCAGTTCTTC; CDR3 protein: CAISELAGSNEQFF
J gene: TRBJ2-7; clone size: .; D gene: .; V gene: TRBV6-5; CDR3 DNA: TGTGCCAGCAGCCCCCGGACAGCCTACGAGCAGTACTTC; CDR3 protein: CASSPRTAYEQYF
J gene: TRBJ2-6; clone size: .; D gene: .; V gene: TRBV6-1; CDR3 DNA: TGTGCCAGCAGCCAGTTCTCTGGGGCCAACGGCCTGACTTTC; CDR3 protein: CASSQFSGANGLTF
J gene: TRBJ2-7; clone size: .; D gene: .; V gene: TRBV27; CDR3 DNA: TGTGCCAGCAGTTTATTTGGTCCGGGGAGCTCCTACGAGCAGTACTTC; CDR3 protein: CASSLFGPGSSYEQYF
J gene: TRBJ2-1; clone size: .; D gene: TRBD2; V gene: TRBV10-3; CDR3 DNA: TGTGCCATCTCTAGCGGGGGCGATGAGCAGTTCTTC; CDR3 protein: CAISSGGDEQFF
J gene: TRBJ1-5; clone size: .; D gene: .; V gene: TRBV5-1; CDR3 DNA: TGCGCCAGCAGCTTGGACCAGAAATTTAGCAATCAGCCCCAGCATTTT; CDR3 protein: CASSLDQKFSNQPQHF
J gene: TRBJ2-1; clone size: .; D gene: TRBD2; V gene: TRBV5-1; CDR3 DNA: TGCGCCAGCAGCCTATCTAGCGGGGGACCCTACAATGAGCAGTTCTTC; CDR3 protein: CASSLSSGGPYNEQFF
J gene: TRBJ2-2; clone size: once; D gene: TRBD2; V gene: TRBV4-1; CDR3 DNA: TGCGCCAGCAGCCAGGCCGGGACTAGCGGATCGAACACCGGGGAGCTGTTTTTT; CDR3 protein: CASSQAGTSGSNTGELFF
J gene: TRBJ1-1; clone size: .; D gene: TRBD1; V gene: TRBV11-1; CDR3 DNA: TGTGCCAGCAGCTTAGGCGACAGGGCGGGGACTGAAGCTTTCTTT; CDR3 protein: CASSLGDRAGTEAFF
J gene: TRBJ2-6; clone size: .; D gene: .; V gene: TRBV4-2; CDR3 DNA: TGTGCCAGCAGCCAAAGGCGGGCTGGGGCCAACGTCCTGACTTTC; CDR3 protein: CASSQRRAGANVLTF
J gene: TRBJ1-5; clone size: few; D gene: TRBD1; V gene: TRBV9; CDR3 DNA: TGTGCCAGCGGCAGGGGGGACGGGCCCCAGCATTTT; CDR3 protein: CASGRGDGPQHF
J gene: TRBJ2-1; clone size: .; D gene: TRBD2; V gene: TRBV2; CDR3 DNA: TGTGCCAGCATAGGACCGGGACTAGCGGGGATCAATGAGCAGTTCTTC; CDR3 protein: CASIGPGLAGINEQFF
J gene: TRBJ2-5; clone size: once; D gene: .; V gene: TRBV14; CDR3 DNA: TGTGCCAGCAGCCATCTGGAGACCCAGTACTTC; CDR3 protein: CASSHLETQYF
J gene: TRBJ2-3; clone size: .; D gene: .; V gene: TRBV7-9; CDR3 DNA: TGTGCCAGCAGCTTAGTTTCGGATACGCAGTATTTT; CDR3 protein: CASSLVSDTQYF
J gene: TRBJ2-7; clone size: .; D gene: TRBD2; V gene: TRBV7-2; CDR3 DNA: TGTGCCAGCAGCATACTTGGGACTAGTATAAACGAGCAGTACTTC; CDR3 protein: CASSILGTSINEQYF
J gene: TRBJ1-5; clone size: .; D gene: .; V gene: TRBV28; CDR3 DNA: TGTGCCAGCAGTTCCCGGACACCCGGCCCCGATCAGCCCCAGCATTTT; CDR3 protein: CASSSRTPGPDQPQHF
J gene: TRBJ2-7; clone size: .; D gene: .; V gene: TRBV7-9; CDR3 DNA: TGTGCCAGCAGCTTAGGAGGGATGGGGGAGCAGTACTTC; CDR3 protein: CASSLGGMGEQYF
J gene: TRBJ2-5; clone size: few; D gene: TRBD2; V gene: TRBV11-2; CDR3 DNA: TGTGCCAGCAGCTTAAGATTGCGGGAGGCCCAGTACTTC; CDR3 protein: CASSLRLREAQYF
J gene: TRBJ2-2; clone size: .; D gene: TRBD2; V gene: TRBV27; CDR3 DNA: TGTGCCAGCAGGAGCGGGAGGTTCACCGGGGAGCTGTTTTTT; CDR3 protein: CASRSGRFTGELFF
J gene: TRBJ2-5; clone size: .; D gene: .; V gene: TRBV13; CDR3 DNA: TGTGCCAGCAGCTTAGTACAGAAGGAGACCCAGTACTTC; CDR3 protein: CASSLVQKETQYF
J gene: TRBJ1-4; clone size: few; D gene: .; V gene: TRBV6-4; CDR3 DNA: TGTGCCAGCAGTGACAGGGGCCCAACTAATGAAAAACTGTTTTTT; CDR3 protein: CASSDRGPTNEKLFF
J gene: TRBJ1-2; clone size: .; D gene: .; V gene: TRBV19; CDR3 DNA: TGTGCCAGTAGTACACCGGGACAAAATTCGAATGGCTACACCTTC; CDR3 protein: CASSTPGQNSNGYTF